Presented here are 15 T cell receptor beta chains from one specimen sequenced in a study of blood T cell repertoires in COVID-19. TCRdb keeps only in-frame clones here, not all; method: immunoSEQ multiplex PCR. The data show hundreds of thousands of clones, around 87% seen once. Material: peripheral blood. All receptors come from a woman aged 55-69 years with COVID-19, enrolled during active disease.

The gene calls are TRBV6-5 and TRBJ1-3; 8 bases map to TRBD1. The germline V gene has CDR1 MNHEY and CDR2 SVGAGI. The CDR3 totals 14 residues. V lost 7 bases to trimming and J lost 8 bases; unmatched junction nucleotides: 10. DNA of the CDR3: TGTGCCAGCACCTACGGACAGGGCGGCCACACCATATATTTT. It specifies CASTYGQGGHTIYF.

The J gene is TRBJ2-3, the V gene TRBV5-1, with 8 nucleotides matching TRBD2. The CDR3 is made up of 15 amino acids. Germline CDR1 is SGHRS and CDR2 is YFSETQ. V trimming: 7 bases; J trimming: 6 bases; junction bases outside the gene matches: 13. CDR3 DNA sequence: TGCGCCAGCTGGACGGGGGGGCCGAGATTCGATACGCAGTATTTT. Its protein product is CASWTGGPRFDTQYF.

The rearrangement joins TRBV28 to TRBJ1-6, with D maybe TRBD1 (6 bases). The germline CDR1 and CDR2 sequences are MDHEN and SYDVKM. V was trimmed by 3 bases and J by 7 bases, leaving 13 bases between them. This CDR3 comprises 15 residues. DNA for the CDR3: TGTGCCAGCAGTTTCCGGAGAACAGGGAATTCACCCCTCCACTTT. Its protein is CASSFRRTGNSPLHF. The entire variable domain, with the rest obtained from reference TRBV28 and TRBJ1-6, is as follows: DVKVTQSSRYLVKRTGEKVFLECVQDMDHENMFWYRQDPGLGLRLIYFSYDVKMKEKGDIPEGYSVSREKKERFSLILESASTNQTSMYLCASSFRRTGNSPLHFGNGTRLTVT.

This chain links TRBV5-6 with TRBJ1-2, with a tentative D call TRBD1 (5 bases). The CDR3 runs to 13 residues. The V end lost 1 base, the J end lost 8 bases, and 12 bases lay between the germline ends. Germline V gene sequence: CDR1 SGHDT, CDR2 YYEEEE. CDR3 sequence reads: CASSLSGGVGYTF. CDR3 bases: TGTGCCAGCAGCTTGAGCGGGGGAGTCGGCTACACCTTC. Full variable domain (remainder filled in from reference TRBV5-6 and TRBJ1-2): DAGVTQSPTHLIKTRGQQVTLRCSPKSGHDTVSWYQQALGQGPQFIFQYYEEEERQRGNFPDRFSGHQFPNYSSELNVNALLLGDSALYLCASSLSGGVGYTFGSGTRLTVV.

The chain has TRBV11-2 and TRBJ2-5; tentatively, D is TRBD1 (6 bases). Germline-derived CDR1 and CDR2 are SGHAT and FQNNGV. CDR3 length: 13 residues. Trimming removed 4 bases from V and 2 bases from J, with 8 bases in between. The CDR3 bases are TGTGCCAGCAGCTCCGACAGGCAAGAGACCCAGTACTTC. This sequence encodes CASSSDRQETQYF.

In this sample, this clone turned up once. J is TRBJ2-2 and V is TRBV6-5, with 7 bases that match TRBD2. CDR1 MNHEY and CDR2 SVGAGI come from the germline V gene. Trimming at V came to 7 bases and at J to 7 bases, leaving 9 bases not matched to a gene. This CDR3 is built from 14 residues. CDR3 loop: CASTAWGGGGELFF. The CDR3 bases are TGTGCCAGCACCGCCTGGGGGGGTGGCGGGGAGCTGTTTTTT.

For the CDR3, the DNA is TGTGCCAGCGGCTTGACAGGGCGAATCCACGAGCAGTACTTC. Its translation: CASGLTGRIHEQYF. This sequence joins TRBV27 and TRBJ2-7, with 7 bases lining up with TRBD1. Germline V gene sequence: CDR1 MNHEY, CDR2 SMNVEV (reference sequence). There are 14 residues in the CDR3. J lost 5 bases, V lost 8 bases, and 12 bases had no gene match.

This chain links TRBV14 with TRBJ2-5; 13 bases are a match to TRBD2. Germline trimming cut 4 bases from V and 5 bases from J; bases unmatched to any gene: 10. The germline gives CDR1 SGHDN, CDR2 FVKESK. The CDR3 contains 17 residues. The CDR3 DNA reads TGTGCCAGCAGCCCTACTAGCGGGGGGGGGCTCCGTGAGACCCAGTACTTC. Its translation: CASSPTSGGGLRETQYF.

The chain employs TRBV5-5 and TRBJ2-3; TRBD1 matches 8 bases. The CDR3 is 14 amino acids. V was clipped by 1 base and J by 11 bases; unmatched bases: 9. Germline V gene data show CDR1 as SGHKS and CDR2 as YYEKEE (reference sequence). This CDR3 reads CASSLRTGPKEQYF. CDR3 coding DNA: TGTGCCAGCAGCTTGCGGACAGGGCCCAAAGAGCAGTATTTT.

The J gene is TRBJ1-1, the V gene TRBV3-1 (or the pseudogene TRBV3-2); 12 bases agree with TRBD1. V was clipped by 5 bases and J by 3 bases; unmatched bases: 7. The length of the CDR3 is 16 residues. CDR1 is LGHDT, CDR2 YNNKEL, per germline (reference sequence). CDR3 nucleotides: TGTGCCAGCAGCTTGGGACAGGGGGCTACGGACACTGAAGCTTTCTTT. Protein product: CASSLGQGATDTEAFF.

This clone was counted only a few times. V gene TRBV15 combines with J gene TRBJ1-3; D is ambiguous. Germline-derived CDR1 and CDR2 are LNHNV and YYDKDF (reference sequence). The length of the CDR3 is 11 residues. V lost 6 bases and J 8 bases, leaving 8 bases between the germline ends. The CDR3 bases are TGTGCCACCAGTATTACGGACACCATATATTTT. Its translation: CATSITDTIYF.

The V call is TRBV6-5, the J call TRBJ2-7; perhaps TRBD1 as D (5 bases). The CDR3 has 13 residues. V dropped 4 bases and J dropped 2 bases, with 9 bases sitting between them. Germline CDR1 MNHEY, CDR2 SVGAGI. As DNA, the CDR3 is TGTGCCAGCAGTTTCGACAGAACCTACGAGCAGTACTTC. It translates to CASSFDRTYEQYF.

This clone was recorded only once. The chain recombines TRBV5-1 with TRBJ1-1; D is possibly TRBD1 (5 bases). V was shortened by 1 base and J by 6 bases, with 13 bases between the two germline ends. Germline V gene lookup returns CDR1 SGHRS and CDR2 YFSETQ. CDR3 length equals 14 residues. The CDR3 reads CASSLLRGDAEAFF. CDR3 in DNA: TGCGCCAGCAGCTTGTTGCGGGGGGATGCTGAAGCTTTCTTT.

This clone was seen only once. The V gene is TRBV30, the J gene TRBJ2-7; 12 bases agree with TRBD1. CDR3 size: 13 residues. CDR1 is GTSNPN, CDR2 SVGIG, per germline (reference sequence). After removal of 5 bases from V and 5 bases from J, the junction contained 4 bases not matched to a gene. CDR3 bases: TGTGCCTGGGCCGGGACAGGGGGCAACGAGCAGTACTTC. Encoded protein: CAWAGTGGNEQYF.

The chain is built from TRBV7-9 and TRBJ2-7, with TRBD1 matching over 10 bases. V was clipped by 1 base and J by 3 bases; unmatched bases: 3. Germline lookup yields CDR1 SEHNR and CDR2 FQNEAQ (reference sequence). This CDR3 spans 15 amino acids. The CDR3 is CASSLEGQGRYEQYF. For the CDR3, the DNA is TGTGCCAGCAGCTTAGAGGGACAGGGGCGCTACGAGCAGTACTTC. The complete variable domain, with remaining parts taken from reference TRBV7-9 and TRBJ2-7, reads DTGVSQNPRHKITKRGQNVTFRCDPISEHNRLYWYRQTLGQGPEFLTYFQNEAQLEKSRLLSDRFSAERPKGSFSTLEIQRTEQGDSAMYLCASSLEGQGRYEQYFGPGTRLTVT.